Listed below are T cell receptor beta chains from one sample, sequenced in a study of read filtering for tumor transcriptome and immune sequencing. A single record per CDR3 protein comes from TCRdb applying MiXCR to the reads. The table records about 46,000 distinct CDR3 sequences, about a fifth of them present only once. Sequencing was done on a sample of a population of CD138-negative cells sorted from bone marrow. These receptors were obtained from a donor aged 40 or over with multiple myeloma. Both conserved end residues are trimmed from each CDR3.

V,J,length,CDR3
TRBV28,TRBJ1-2,11,ASSSGQVYGYT
TRBV10-3,TRBJ2-1,16,AISESSRTSGPYSEQF
TRBV28,TRBJ1-5,13,ASNQQGEGNQPQH
TRBV3-1,TRBJ2-1,13,ASSQGKTTYNEQF
TRBV19,TRBJ2-1,11,ASSILGPNEQF
TRBV7-8,TRBJ1-5,14,ASSQGVGVDNQPQH
TRBV20-1,TRBJ2-5,13,SAPPRSGRGETQY
TRBV29-1,TRBJ2-1,13,SVAGGIGSYNEQF
TRBV13,TRBJ2-7,13,ASSLDGGGAYEQY
TRBV5-1,TRBJ2-7,12,ASSLQAASYEQY
TRBV4-1,TRBJ1-2,13,ASSQPTQGVSGYT
TRBV7-8,TRBJ2-1,13,ASSAQGGDWGKRI
TRBV7-2,TRBJ1-1,10,ASSLRITEAS
TRBV7-2,TRBJ1-1,12,ASSLGRLNTEAF
TRBV28,TRBJ1-5,12,ASSPGQGYQPQH